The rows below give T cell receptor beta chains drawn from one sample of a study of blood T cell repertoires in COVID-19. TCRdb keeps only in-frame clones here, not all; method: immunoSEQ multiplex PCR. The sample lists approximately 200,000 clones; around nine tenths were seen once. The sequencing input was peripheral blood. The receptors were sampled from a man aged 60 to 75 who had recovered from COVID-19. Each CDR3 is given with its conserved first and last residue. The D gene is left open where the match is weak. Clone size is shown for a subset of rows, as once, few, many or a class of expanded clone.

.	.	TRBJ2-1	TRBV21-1	TGTGCCAGCAGCAAAGCTGGACTAGCGGGGGGAGGATCGAATGAGCAGTTCTTC	CASSKAGLAGGGSNEQFF
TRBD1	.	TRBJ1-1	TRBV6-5	TGTGCCAGCAGCTACCGGACAGGGATGAACACTGAAGCTTTCTTT	CASSYRTGMNTEAFF
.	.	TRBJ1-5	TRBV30	TGTGCCTGGAGTGTAGGAGGTCTCCAGCATTTT	CAWSVGGLQHF
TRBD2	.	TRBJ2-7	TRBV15	TGTGCCACCAGCAGAGATTCGTCAGGGCTAGCGGTGAAATACGAGCAGTACTTC	CATSRDSSGLAVKYEQYF
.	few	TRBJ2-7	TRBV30	TGTGCCTGGAGTGCGGACACCCACTACGAGCAGTACTTC	CAWSADTHYEQYF
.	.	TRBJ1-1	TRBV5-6	TGTGCCAGCAGCCCAGGGACACAGAACACTGAAGCTTTCTTT	CASSPGTQNTEAFF
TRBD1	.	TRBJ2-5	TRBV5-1	TGCGCCAGCAGCTTGGGGGCCCTGACAGGGAAAGAGACCCAGTACTTC	CASSLGALTGKETQYF
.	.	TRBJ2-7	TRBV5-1	TGCGCCAGCAGCTTGGCCGCTACTTACGAGCAGTACTTC	CASSLAATYEQYF
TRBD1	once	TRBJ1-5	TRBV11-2	TGTGCCAGCAGCTTAGGGGACAGGGTGAATCAGCCCCAGCATTTT	CASSLGDRVNQPQHF
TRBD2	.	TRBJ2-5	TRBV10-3	TGTGCCATCAGTGAGTGGGCTAGCGGGCGGAAAGAGACCCAGTACTTC	CAISEWASGRKETQYF
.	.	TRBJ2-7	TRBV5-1	TGCGCCAGCAGCCCTTTGGAACAGTACGAGCAGTACTTC	CASSPLEQYEQYF
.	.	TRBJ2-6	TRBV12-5	TGTGCTAGTGGTTTGCCTCCATCGGCTACAGGGTTGGGGGCCAACGTCCTGACTTTC	CASGLPPSATGLGANVLTF
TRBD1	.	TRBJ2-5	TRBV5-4	TGTGCCAGCAGCTCCGGGACAGGGATGTTAGAGACCCAGTACTTC	CASSSGTGMLETQYF
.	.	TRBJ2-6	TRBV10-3	TGTGCCATCAGTGAGTGGGAGGATACTGGGGCCAACGTCCTGACTTTC	CAISEWEDTGANVLTF
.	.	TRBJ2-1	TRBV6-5	TGTGCCAGCAGTTACAGCCCAGCGAGCTCCTACAATGAGCAGTTCTTC	CASSYSPASSYNEQFF
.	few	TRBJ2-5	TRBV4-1	TGCGCCAGCAGCCAGAAGCAATCTATCGAGTCTGAGACCCAGTACTTC	CASSQKQSIESETQYF
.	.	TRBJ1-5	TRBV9	TGTGCCAGCAGCCCCGATGGGGGGCAGCCCCAGCATTTT	CASSPDGGQPQHF
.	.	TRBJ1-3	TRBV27	TGTGCCAGCAGTTCCGCGGGAAGCTCTGGAAACACCATATATTTT	CASSSAGSSGNTIYF
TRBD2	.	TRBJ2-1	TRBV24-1	TGTGCCACCAGTGATTTGATTCGGGAGGGGAATGAGCAGTTCTTC	CATSDLIREGNEQFF
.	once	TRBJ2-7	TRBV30	TGTGCCTGGTCCCGGAGCTCCTACGAGCAGTACTTC	CAWSRSSYEQYF
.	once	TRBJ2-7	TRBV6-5	TGTGCCAGCAGCTCGATGCGGGGAGCCTACGAGCAGTACTTC	CASSSMRGAYEQYF
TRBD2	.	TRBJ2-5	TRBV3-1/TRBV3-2	TGTGCCAGCAGCCGCCCGGGGGGAGCTCAAGAGACCCAGTACTTC	CASSRPGGAQETQYF
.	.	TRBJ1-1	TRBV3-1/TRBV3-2	TGTGCCAGCAGCCAAGAAAGGCTGGGAGAAAGGGCTGAAGCTTTCTTT	CASSQERLGERAEAFF